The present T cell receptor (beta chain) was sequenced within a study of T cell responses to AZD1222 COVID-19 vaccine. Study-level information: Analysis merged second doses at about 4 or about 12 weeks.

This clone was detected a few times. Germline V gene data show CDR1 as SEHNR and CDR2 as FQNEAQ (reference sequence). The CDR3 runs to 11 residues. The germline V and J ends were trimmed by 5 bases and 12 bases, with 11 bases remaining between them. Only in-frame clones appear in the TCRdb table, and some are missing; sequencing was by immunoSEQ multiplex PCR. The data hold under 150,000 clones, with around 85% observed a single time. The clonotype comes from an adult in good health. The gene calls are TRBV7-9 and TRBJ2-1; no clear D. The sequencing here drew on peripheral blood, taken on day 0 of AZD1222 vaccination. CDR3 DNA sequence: TGTGCCAGCAGCGCGAATAACTGGCAGTTCTTC. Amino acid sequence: CASSANNWQFF.